This T cell receptor beta chain was captured in a study of cytomegalovirus exposure and HLA in healthy donors. Study-level points and caveats: In a later analysis, approximately 15,000 TCR beta sequences were associated with HLA alleles at 0.05 false discovery rate. It was reported in a later analysis that an Asian-associated ancestry cluster showed fewer N-insertions than the approximately 670-donor mean. Later genetic work tied a missense DCLRE1C variant to beta-chain V and J trimming.

The PCR made use of 60 Vbeta and 13 Jbeta primers. Data came from immunoSEQ multiplex PCR; TCRdb stores just in-frame clones and leaves some out. The sample gives around 150,000 clones, about 70% of which show up once; 4% to 5.5% is in the top ten. In the case of this clone: Its cognate antigen is unknown.

CDR1 is SEHNR and CDR2 is FQNEAQ in the germline V gene (reference sequence). This CDR3 is 12 amino acids long. The V gene lost 6 bases and the J gene lost 4 bases, with 10 bases spanning the gap. The material sequenced was PBMCs. The receptor comes from a woman younger than 35 in good health and CMV-seropositive. This sequence joins TRBV7-9 and TRBJ2-7; tentative D call: TRBD1 (6 bases). The CDR3 region is CASSGTGYEQYF. Here the CDR3 DNA reads TGTGCCAGCAGTGGAACAGGGTACGAGCAGTACTTC.